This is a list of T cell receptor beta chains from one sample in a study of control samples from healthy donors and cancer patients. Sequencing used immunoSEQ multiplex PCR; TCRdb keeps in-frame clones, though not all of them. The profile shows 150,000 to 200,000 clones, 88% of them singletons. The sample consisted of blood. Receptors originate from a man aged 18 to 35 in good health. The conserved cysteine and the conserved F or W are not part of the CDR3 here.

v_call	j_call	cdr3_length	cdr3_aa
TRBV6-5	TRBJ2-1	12	ASSSSKGAAEQF
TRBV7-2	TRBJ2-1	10	ASSWIMGEQF
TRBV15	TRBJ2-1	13	ATSRGPGIGNEQF
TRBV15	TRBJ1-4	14	ATSRARADANEKLF
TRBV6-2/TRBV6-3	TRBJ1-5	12	ASSPGISRQPQH
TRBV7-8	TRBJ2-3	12	ASSPDREPDTQY
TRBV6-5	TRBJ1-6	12	ASSRGDSYSPLH
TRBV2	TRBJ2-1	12	ASSGEGRGNEQF
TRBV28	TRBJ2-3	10	ASSSPLTTQY
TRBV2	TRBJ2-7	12	ASSELAGVPEQY
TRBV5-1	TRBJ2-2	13	ASSLGQGGLGELF
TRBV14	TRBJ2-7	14	ATPQKTNRGEREQY
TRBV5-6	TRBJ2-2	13	ASSWGFANTGELF
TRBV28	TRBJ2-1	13	ATYDRGQGENEQF
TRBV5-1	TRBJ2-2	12	ASYRGLDTGELF
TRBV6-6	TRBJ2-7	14	ASSYSQRGGSYEQY
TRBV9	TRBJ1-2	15	ASSVAALGAANYGYT
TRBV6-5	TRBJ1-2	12	ASTPSWEFYGYT